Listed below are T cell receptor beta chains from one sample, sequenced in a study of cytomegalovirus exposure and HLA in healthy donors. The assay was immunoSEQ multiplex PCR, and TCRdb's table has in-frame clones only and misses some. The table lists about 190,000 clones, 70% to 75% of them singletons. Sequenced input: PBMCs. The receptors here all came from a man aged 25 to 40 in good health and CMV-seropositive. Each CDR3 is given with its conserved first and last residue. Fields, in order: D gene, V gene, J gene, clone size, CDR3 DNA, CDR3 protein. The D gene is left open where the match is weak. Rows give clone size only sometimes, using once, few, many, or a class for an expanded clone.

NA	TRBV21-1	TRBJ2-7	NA	TGTGCCAGCAGCACGCTCTTACCGGGTATCCCCTGGTACGAGCAGTACTTC	CASSTLLPGIPWYEQYF
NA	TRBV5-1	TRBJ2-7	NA	TGCGCCAGCAGCTTGGACCACAGGGCCGCCTACGAGCAGTACTTC	CASSLDHRAAYEQYF
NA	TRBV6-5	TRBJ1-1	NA	TGTGCCAGCAGTTACTCTCCCGACACTGAAGCTTTCTTT	CASSYSPDTEAFF
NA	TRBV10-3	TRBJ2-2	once	TGTGCCGCCCAGGGGTACACCGGGGAGCTGTTTTTT	CAAQGYTGELFF
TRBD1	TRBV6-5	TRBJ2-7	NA	TGTGCCAGCAGTTATTCCGGGACAGCGTACGAGCAGTACTTC	CASSYSGTAYEQYF
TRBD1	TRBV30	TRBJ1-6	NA	TGTGCCTGGAGGCGACAGGGCGATTCACCCCTCCACTTT	CAWRRQGDSPLHF
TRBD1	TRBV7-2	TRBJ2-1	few	TGTGCCAGCAGCCCGGACAGGGTGGTGTTCTTC	CASSPDRVVFF
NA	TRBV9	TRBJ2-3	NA	TGTGCCAGCAGCGACGGGACAAAGTCGAGGCATACGCAGTATTTT	CASSDGTKSRHTQYF
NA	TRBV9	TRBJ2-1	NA	TGTGCCAGCAGCGCAGCCGGACACCCCCCGGTAGGTGAGCAGTTCTTC	CASSAAGHPPVGEQFF
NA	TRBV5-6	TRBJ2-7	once	TGTGCCAGCAGCGCCAGGGGACACGAGCAGTACTTC	CASSARGHEQYF
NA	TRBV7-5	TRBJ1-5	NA	TGTGCCAGCAGCGCCGACAGGGACCAGCCCCAGCATTTT	CASSADRDQPQHF
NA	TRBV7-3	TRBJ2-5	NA	TGTGCCAGCAGCCAACAAAGGGGGGGTCAAGAGACCCAGTACTTC	CASSQQRGGQETQYF
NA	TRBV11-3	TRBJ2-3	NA	TGTGCCAGCAGCTTACGGGGGGCTGCAGATACGCAGTATTTT	CASSLRGAADTQYF
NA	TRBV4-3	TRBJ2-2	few	TGCGCCAGCAGCCAAGGGACGGGGCAGGGGTACACCGGGGAGCTGTTTTTT	CASSQGTGQGYTGELFF
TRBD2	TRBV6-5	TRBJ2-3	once	TGTGCCAGCAGTCCCCTAGCGGCTAGCACAGATACGCAGTATTTT	CASSPLAASTDTQYF
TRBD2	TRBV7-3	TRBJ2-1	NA	TGTGCCAGCCGAGTAGCGGGAGGGCCGGGGGGAGAGCAGTTCTTC	CASRVAGGPGGEQFF
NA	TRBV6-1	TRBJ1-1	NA	TGTGCCAGCAGTACAAGATATGGACAAATTGAAGCTTTCTTT	CASSTRYGQIEAFF
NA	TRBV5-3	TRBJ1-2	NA	TGTGCCAGAAGCTTGAAGAGGGAGGCCAACTATGGCTACACCTTC	CARSLKREANYGYTF
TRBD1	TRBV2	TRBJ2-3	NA	TGTGCCAGCAGTTCCTACAGGGGGCGCAGCACAGATACGCAGTATTTT	CASSSYRGRSTDTQYF
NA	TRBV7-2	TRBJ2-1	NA	TGTGCCAGCAGCTTCCTCTTTGGGAGAGACAATGAGCAGTTCTTC	CASSFLFGRDNEQFF
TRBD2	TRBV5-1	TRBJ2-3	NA	TGCGCCAGCTCTCGATGGGCCCGGGAGGACACGCAGTATTTT	CASSRWAREDTQYF
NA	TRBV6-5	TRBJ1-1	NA	TGTGCCAGCGCCCTGGCCGGAGCTGAAGCTTTCTTT	CASALAGAEAFF
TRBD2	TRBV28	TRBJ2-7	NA	TGTGCCAGCAGCCCCGAGGGGCGGGGGGCCGGAGCCTACGAGCAGTACTTC	CASSPEGRGAGAYEQYF
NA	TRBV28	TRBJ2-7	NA	TGTGCCAGCAGTCTAACCTACGAGCAGTACTTC	CASSLTYEQYF
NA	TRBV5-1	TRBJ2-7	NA	TGCGCCAGCAGCTTGGCAGCAGGGGAATCCTACGAGCAGTACTTC	CASSLAAGESYEQYF
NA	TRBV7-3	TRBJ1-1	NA	TGTGCCAGCAGCGGCAGTTTTAACACTGAAGCTTTCTTT	CASSGSFNTEAFF
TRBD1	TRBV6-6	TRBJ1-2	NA	TGTGCCAGCAGTTTCCGGACAGGGGGAGCGGATGGCTACACCTTC	CASSFRTGGADGYTF
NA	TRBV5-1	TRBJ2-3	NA	TGCGCCAGCAGCCAACAGGGTTCGGGCACAGATACGCAGTATTTT	CASSQQGSGTDTQYF
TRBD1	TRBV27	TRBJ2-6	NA	TGTGCCAGCAGTTTGGGACAGCGCTCTGGGGCCAACGTCCTGACTTTC	CASSLGQRSGANVLTF
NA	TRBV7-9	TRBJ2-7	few	TGTTCCAGCAGCTCCTCTCAAACAGGGAACTACGAGCAGTACTTC	CSSSSSQTGNYEQYF
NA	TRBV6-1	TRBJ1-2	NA	TGTGCCAGCAGTGTTATGTCGGGGATTCCCGGCTATGGCTACACCTTC	CASSVMSGIPGYGYTF
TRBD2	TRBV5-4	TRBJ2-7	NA	TGTGCCAGCAGCTTGGCCGGGACTACCTCCTACGAGCAGTACTTC	CASSLAGTTSYEQYF
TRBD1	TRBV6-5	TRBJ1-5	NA	TGTGCCAGCAGTCCCGACAGGGCCCTCAATCAGCCCCAGCATTTT	CASSPDRALNQPQHF
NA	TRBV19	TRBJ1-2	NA	TGTGCCAGTAGTCCCGGACGGGGAAACTATGGCTACACCTTC	CASSPGRGNYGYTF
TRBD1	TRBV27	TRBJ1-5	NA	TGTGCCAGCAGTCCACGGGACAGGTCTTCGGACGGTCAGCCCCAGCATTTT	CASSPRDRSSDGQPQHF
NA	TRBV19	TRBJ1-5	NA	TGTGCCAGTAGTTCAGGGCCAAGGCAGCCCCAGCATTTT	CASSSGPRQPQHF
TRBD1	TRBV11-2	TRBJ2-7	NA	TGTGCCAGCAGCTTATCCCCCATACAGGGGGCGCAGGGCGAGCAGTACTTC	CASSLSPIQGAQGEQYF
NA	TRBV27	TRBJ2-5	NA	TGTGCCAGCAGTAAGGCGGACCAAGAGACCCAGTACTTC	CASSKADQETQYF
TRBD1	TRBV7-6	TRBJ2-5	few	TGTGCCAGCAGCGCGCACAGGGGGCAAGAGACCCAGTACTTC	CASSAHRGQETQYF
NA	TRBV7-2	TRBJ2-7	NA	TGTGCCAGCAAAATAGGGGACGAGCAGTACTTC	CASKIGDEQYF
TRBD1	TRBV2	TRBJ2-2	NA	TGTGCCAGCAACAGGGGGAACCCCGGGGAGCTGTTTTTT	CASNRGNPGELFF
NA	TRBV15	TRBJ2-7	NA	TGTGCCACCAGCAGCTGGGATGACAGTGCCTCCTACGAGCAGTACTTC	CATSSWDDSASYEQYF
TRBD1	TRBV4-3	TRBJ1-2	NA	TGCGCCAGCAGCCAAGTTTCTCATCAGACAGGGAGATTTGGCTACACCTTC	CASSQVSHQTGRFGYTF
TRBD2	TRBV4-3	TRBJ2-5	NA	TGCGCCAGCAGCCCGAATGGGGCGGGGGGGCTACAAGAGACCCAGTACTTC	CASSPNGAGGLQETQYF
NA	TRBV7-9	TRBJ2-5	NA	TGTGCCAGCAGCTTTGCAGGGGAAGAGACCCAGTACTTC	CASSFAGEETQYF
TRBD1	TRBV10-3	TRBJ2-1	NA	TGTGCCATCAGTCTGGGGCAACAGGGGGCGGCAAATGAGCAGTTCTTC	CAISLGQQGAANEQFF
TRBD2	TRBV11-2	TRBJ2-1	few	TGTGCCAGCAGCCAGACTAGCCAATACAATGAGCAGTTCTTC	CASSQTSQYNEQFF
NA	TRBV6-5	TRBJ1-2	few	TGTGCCAGCAGCGAAACGCGCGGCTACACCTTC	CASSETRGYTF
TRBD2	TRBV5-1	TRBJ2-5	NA	TGCGCCAGCAGCCTGGCCCCTCCAGCGGGGGGCCCCCAAGAGACCCAGTACTTC	CASSLAPPAGGPQETQYF
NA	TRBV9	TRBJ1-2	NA	TGTGCCAGCAGCGCCCACCCCCCGCAGGCCAACTATGGCTACACCTTC	CASSAHPPQANYGYTF
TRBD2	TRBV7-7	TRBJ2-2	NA	TGTGCTAGCAGCTTGGGACTAGCGGTTAACACCGGGGAGCTGTTTTTT	CASSLGLAVNTGELFF